Listed here are 21 T cell receptor beta chains from one sample, sequenced in a study of blood T cells in healthy people across ages. The authors ran a second PCR of about 7 to 11 cycles using a sample-barcoded 5' primer and a J-beta primer mix. TCRdb reprocessed the 5' RACE reads via MiXCR and lists one record per CDR3 protein. The profile shows some 930,000 distinct CDR3 sequences, 29% of them singletons. The same data also went into a second study, on T cells of mothers and their children.

The specimen was blood. These receptors were obtained from a woman in her thirties or forties in good health.

The gene calls are TRBV7-2 and TRBJ2-7; D is unclear. V lost 1 base to trimming and J lost 10 bases, with 17 bases between them. The CDR3 contains 14 residues. Germline assignment: CDR1 SGHTA and CDR2 FQGNSA. CDR3 nucleotide sequence: TGTGCCAGCAGCTTAGAAGGATCTGCCGACGGACAGTACTTC. Translation gives CASSLEGSADGQYF.

This chain uses TRBV7-2 with TRBJ1-4; 7 nucleotides align to TRBD1. The CDR3 loop spans 15 amino acids. The junction had 10 bases not matched to a gene; V was cut back by 5 bases and J by 7 bases. Looked up from germline, CDR1 is SGHTA and CDR2 is FQGNSA. CDR3 coding DNA: TGTGCCAGCAGCCTGACAGGGTCGGATAGTGAAAAACTGTTTTTT. It translates to CASSLTGSDSEKLFF. Complete variable domain (other parts from reference TRBV7-2 and TRBJ1-4): GAGVSQSPSNKVTEKGKDVELRCDPISGHTALYWYRQSLGQGLEFLIYFQGNSAPDKSGLPSDRFSAERTGGSVSTLTIQRTQQEDSAVYLCASSLTGSDSEKLFFGSGTQLSVL.

In its sample, this clonotype was seen a few times. At one end the junction does not follow the germline gene, possibly because of a read error. This chain joins TRBV12-3 or TRBV12-4 and TRBJ1-1; no definite D call. The CDR3 runs 13 residues. Here the CDR3 reads CASSIAGNTEAFF. CDR3 DNA: TGTGCCAGCAGTATAGCGGGGAACACTGAAGCTTTCTTT.

Ten or more counts support this clonotype. The chain recombines TRBV12-3 or TRBV12-4 with TRBJ1-2; D gene unclear. This CDR3 region has 11 residues. V lost 6 bases and J lost 6, with 8 bases in between. The CDR3 bases are TGTGCCAGCAGAGAAGGGCATGGCTACACCTTC. This encodes CASREGHGYTF.

As DNA, the CDR3 is TGTGCCAGCAGCTTATCCTCAGGGGGGTATGGCTACACCTTC. Encoded protein: CASSLSSGGYGYTF. The rearrangement joins TRBV7-3 to TRBJ1-2; 7 bases agree with TRBD1. The CDR3 length is 14 residues. Germline values: CDR1 SGHTA, CDR2 FQGTGA. With 2 bases clipped from V and 5 bases from J, the junction kept 5 bases outside the gene matches.

This clonotype was recorded many times. The V and J genes are TRBV5-4 and TRBJ2-7; 9 bases are a match to TRBD2. With 2 bases clipped from V and 3 bases from J, the junction kept 9 bases outside the gene matches. Germline V CDR1 and CDR2: SGHNT, YYREEE (reference sequence). The CDR3 consists of 16 residues. CDR3 in amino acids: CASSLASGTSLYEQYF. In DNA form, the CDR3 reads TGTGCCAGCAGCTTAGCCTCCGGGACTAGCCTCTACGAGCAGTACTTC.

This clonotype was recorded a few times. The J gene is TRBJ1-2, the V gene TRBV27; maybe TRBD1 (6 bases). The CDR3 sequence is 14 residues long. Trimming removed 5 bases at V and 0 bases at J, with 10 bases between. The germline V gene encodes CDR1 MNHEY and CDR2 SMNVEV (reference sequence). Here the CDR3 reads CASSGGGPNYGYTF. CDR3 nucleotides: TGTGCCAGCAGTGGGGGCGGTCCTAACTATGGCTACACCTTC.

Points on this clonotype: A read error may produce the germline difference seen at one junction end. The chain carries TRBV12-3 or TRBV12-4 and TRBJ2-3; 11 nucleotides align to TRBD2. This CDR3 contains 16 residues. The CDR3 loop reads CASTFRLAGSTDMQYF. Here the CDR3 DNA reads TGTGCCAGCACCTTTAGACTAGCGGGGAGCACAGATATGCAGTATTTT.

The chain joins TRBV9 to TRBJ2-5; the D gene is possibly TRBD1 (5 bases). CDR3 length: 15 residues. The V end was cut by 0 bases, the J end by 5 bases, with 14 bases between. CDR1 and CDR2 (germline): SGDLS, YYNGEE. The CDR3 DNA follows: TGTGCCAGCAGCGTAGCTCAGGGAAGGCGGGAGACCCAGTACTTC. Its protein product is CASSVAQGRRETQYF.

This clonotype was seen a handful of times. The V gene is TRBV27, the J gene TRBJ1-5; 7 bases fit TRBD1. This CDR3 has 19 amino acids. Germline V gene lookup returns CDR1 MNHEY and CDR2 SMNVEV (reference sequence). V shed 5 bases and J 1 base; nucleotides not matched to a gene: 17. CDR3 coding DNA: TGTGCCAGCAGTCCCGAATACACAGGGGTAGGTCTGAGCAATCAGCCCCAGCATTTT. As protein: CASSPEYTGVGLSNQPQHF.

This clonotype has only a few counts. The rearrangement joins TRBV24-1 to TRBJ2-1; 11 bases are shared with TRBD2. The CDR3 contains 13 residues. Germline assignment: CDR1 KGHDR and CDR2 SFDVKD. Losses at the gene ends were 10 bases for V and 6 bases for J; bases not matched to a gene: 4. This chain's CDR3 is CATRTSGLNEQFF. Here the CDR3 DNA reads TGTGCCACTAGGACTAGCGGGCTCAATGAGCAGTTCTTC.

Of note for this clonotype: A much larger clone differs by one base, so this may be a read error. The rearrangement links TRBV3-1 to TRBJ2-7, with D hard to call. CDR1 and CDR2 (germline): LGHDT, YNNKEL (reference sequence). The CDR3 totals 12 residues. Trimming removed 3 bases from V and 6 bases from J, with 9 bases in between. The CDR3 loop is CASSHAVGEQYF. CDR3 bases: TGTGCCAGCAGCCATGCGGTAGGCGAGCAGTACTTC.

The chain couples TRBV5-6 to TRBJ2-4, with D perhaps matching TRBD1 (6 bases). Trimming took off 4 bases at V and 10 bases at J, with 18 bases between the two ends. Germline values: CDR1 SGHDT, CDR2 YYEEEE. There are 14 residues in the CDR3. CDR3 sequence: CASSIRDTHLIQYF. The DNA for the CDR3 is TGTGCCAGCAGCATCCGGGACACCCATCTGATTCAGTACTTC.

This chain joins TRBV7-2 and TRBJ2-5, with 12 bases that match TRBD2. The J call may not be correct, given that the DNA end is closer to TRBJ2-1. CDR1 and CDR2 from the germline V gene are SGHTA and FQGNSA. There are 14 residues in the CDR3. The CDR3 spells CASSQTSGGETQFF. The CDR3 DNA is TGTGCCAGCAGCCAGACTAGCGGGGGAGAGACCCAGTTCTTC.

The chain carries TRBV10-3 and TRBJ2-3; D call uncertain. Germline assignment: CDR1 ENHRY and CDR2 SYGVKD. V lost 6 bases to trimming and J lost 6 bases, with 13 bases between them. The CDR3 consists of 13 residues. Here the CDR3 reads CAISRTDRDTQYF. The DNA for the CDR3 is TGTGCCATCAGCCGGACCGACCGTGATACGCAGTATTTT.

This clonotype was detected a few times. The chain is built from TRBV4-1 and TRBJ2-3, with D perhaps TRBD2 (6 bases). The CDR3 sequence is 15 residues long. Deletions cut 2 bases from V and 2 bases from J, with 11 bases between. The germline CDR1 and CDR2 sequences are MGHRA and YSYEKL. This CDR3 is CASSQYGGTTDTQYF. CDR3 nucleotides: TGCGCCAGCAGCCAATACGGGGGAACCACAGATACGCAGTATTTT.

This clonotype was detected many times. The CDR3 coding sequence is TGTGCCAGCAGCTTAACCAGGGGGCAGACTACCGAGCAGTACTTC. The encoded protein is CASSLTRGQTTEQYF. This chain connects TRBV7-3 to TRBJ2-7, with 8 nucleotides matching TRBD1. The V and J ends lost 0 bases and 6 bases, in that order; junction bases with no gene match: 7. There are 15 residues in the CDR3. CDR1 SGHTA and CDR2 FQGTGA come from the germline V gene.

This clonotype was seen a few times. CDR3 DNA: TGTGCCAGCAGCCAAGATCCCGGGGTTTACAATGAGCAGTTCTTC. It yields the protein CASSQDPGVYNEQFF. The chain couples TRBV3-1 to TRBJ2-1, with D perhaps matching TRBD2 (5 bases). Trimming cost V 0 bases and J 4 bases, with 10 bases left between them. Germline CDR1 and CDR2: LGHDT and YNNKEL (reference sequence). CDR3 size: 15 residues.

This clonotype occurred many times. The chain uses TRBV7-3 and TRBJ1-1; no reliable D call. CDR1 is SGHTA and CDR2 is FQGTGA in the germline V gene. The CDR3 totals 13 residues. Trimming removed 4 bases from V and 10 bases from J, with 16 bases in between. For the CDR3, the DNA is TGTGCCAGCAGCTCCCCACCAAAAAACGTAGCTTTCTTT. Translated: CASSSPPKNVAFF.

The chain employs TRBV7-9 and TRBJ1-1; D gene unclear. Trimming shortened V by 2 bases and J by 11 bases, and 9 bases separated the two germline ends. CDR1 and CDR2 (germline): SEHNR, FQNEAQ (reference sequence). The CDR3 runs 11 residues. The CDR3 spells CASSLSDWAFF. The CDR3 nucleotides read TGTGCCAGCAGCTTAAGTGATTGGGCTTTCTTT.

This chain links TRBV3-1 with TRBJ2-1; D might be TRBD2 (5 bases). Judging by the DNA end, TRBJ2-7 fits better; the J call may be wrong. The CDR3 extends over 15 amino acids. Germline V gives CDR1 LGHDT, CDR2 YNNKEL (reference sequence). CDR3 protein: CASSQPGSSYNEQYF. In DNA, the CDR3 is TGTGCCAGCAGCCAACCGGGAAGCTCCTACAATGAGCAGTACTTC.